A selection of T cell receptor beta chains follows, all from one sample in a study of blood T cell repertoires in COVID-19. Assay: immunoSEQ multiplex PCR; the TCRdb copy retains only in-frame clones and omits some. This table has 120,000 to 150,000 clones, under 90% appearing once. Sequenced: peripheral blood. The receptors were sampled from a human donor in a cohort sampled during active COVID-19. Both conserved end residues are part of each CDR3. A D gene is named only where the DNA matches it firmly. Clone size is stated in some rows and not others, as once, few, many or a class when expanded.

CDR3aa: CASSDGTGSWGDTQYF
CDR3nt: TGCGCCTCAAGCGATGGGACAGGATCGTGGGGGGATACGCAGTATTTT
v_gene: TRBV5-1
d_gene: TRBD1
j_gene: TRBJ2-3
abundance: -

CDR3aa: CASSPGQGANEQFF
CDR3nt: TGCGCCAGCAGCCCCGGACAGGGGGCGAATGAGCAGTTCTTC
v_gene: TRBV4-3
d_gene: TRBD1
j_gene: TRBJ2-1
abundance: -

CDR3aa: CASSARQAGGEQYF
CDR3nt: TGTGCCAGCAGCGCGAGACAGGCCGGGGGGGAGCAGTACTTC
v_gene: TRBV9
d_gene: -
j_gene: TRBJ2-7
abundance: -

CDR3aa: CASSPQGYGYTF
CDR3nt: TGTGCCAGCAGTCCCCAGGGGTATGGCTACACCTTC
v_gene: TRBV6-5
d_gene: -
j_gene: TRBJ1-2
abundance: -

CDR3aa: CAISESSAIDSSGANVLTF
CDR3nt: TGTGCCATCAGTGAGTCGAGCGCTATAGACAGCTCTGGGGCCAACGTCCTGACTTTC
v_gene: TRBV10-3
d_gene: -
j_gene: TRBJ2-6
abundance: -

CDR3aa: CASGRTGGTEAFF
CDR3nt: TGTGCCAGCGGGCGGACAGGGGGAACTGAAGCTTTCTTT
v_gene: TRBV5-6
d_gene: TRBD1
j_gene: TRBJ1-1
abundance: -

CDR3aa: CASSWDTQNTEAFF
CDR3nt: TGTGCCAGCAGCTGGGACACTCAAAACACTGAAGCTTTCTTT
v_gene: TRBV5-4
d_gene: -
j_gene: TRBJ1-1
abundance: once

CDR3aa: CASGLALDRVRVGYTF
CDR3nt: TGTGCTAGTGGTTTGGCACTGGACAGGGTTCGGGTTGGCTACACCTTC
v_gene: TRBV12-5
d_gene: TRBD1
j_gene: TRBJ1-2
abundance: -

CDR3aa: CASSLVNSFNYGYTF
CDR3nt: TGTGCCAGCAGCTTAGTAAACAGCTTTAACTATGGCTACACCTTC
v_gene: TRBV7-2
d_gene: -
j_gene: TRBJ1-2
abundance: -

CDR3aa: CATSRGGGTPSSLKGYTF
CDR3nt: TGTGCCACCAGCAGGGGAGGGGGTACCCCGTCATCACTTAAGGGCTACACCTTC
v_gene: TRBV15
d_gene: -
j_gene: TRBJ1-2
abundance: -

CDR3aa: CASSLEAGGPDTQYF
CDR3nt: TGTGCCAGCAGCTTAGAAGCGGGGGGGCCAGATACGCAGTATTTT
v_gene: TRBV7-2
d_gene: TRBD2
j_gene: TRBJ2-3
abundance: -

CDR3aa: CAISLQMNTEAFF
CDR3nt: TGTGCCATCAGTTTACAGATGAACACTGAAGCTTTCTTT
v_gene: TRBV10-3
d_gene: -
j_gene: TRBJ1-1
abundance: -

CDR3aa: CASSPGPYGYTF
CDR3nt: TGTGCCAGCAGCCCAGGCCCCTATGGCTACACCTTC
v_gene: TRBV3-1/TRBV3-2
d_gene: -
j_gene: TRBJ1-2
abundance: -

CDR3aa: CASSQVQGSSPLHF
CDR3nt: TGCGCCAGCAGCCAAGTTCAGGGAAGCTCACCCCTCCACTTT
v_gene: TRBV4-3
d_gene: -
j_gene: TRBJ1-6
abundance: -

CDR3aa: CASSNRGSNEKLFF
CDR3nt: TGTGCCAGCAGCAACAGGGGATCCAATGAAAAACTGTTTTTT
v_gene: TRBV3-1/TRBV3-2
d_gene: TRBD1
j_gene: TRBJ1-4
abundance: -

CDR3aa: CASSHLQGLSDEQYF
CDR3nt: TGTGCCAGCAGTCATCTCCAGGGGTTAAGCGACGAGCAGTACTTC
v_gene: TRBV6-2/TRBV6-3
d_gene: -
j_gene: TRBJ2-7
abundance: -

CDR3aa: CASSQEDRGRGYTF
CDR3nt: TGTGCCAGCAGCCAAGAAGACAGGGGACGTGGCTACACCTTC
v_gene: TRBV4-2
d_gene: TRBD1
j_gene: TRBJ1-2
abundance: -

CDR3aa: CASSLAGATDTQYF
CDR3nt: TGTGCCAGCAGCTTAGCGGGAGCTACAGATACGCAGTATTTT
v_gene: TRBV14
d_gene: TRBD2
j_gene: TRBJ2-3
abundance: -

CDR3aa: CASSFLLQGVDGYTF
CDR3nt: TGTGCCAGCAGTTTTCTCCTACAGGGGGTCGATGGCTACACCTTC
v_gene: TRBV6-2/TRBV6-3
d_gene: TRBD1
j_gene: TRBJ1-2
abundance: once

CDR3aa: CASSLEHEGTEAFF
CDR3nt: TGTGCCAGCAGTCTTGAGCATGAGGGCACTGAAGCTTTCTTT
v_gene: TRBV6-5
d_gene: -
j_gene: TRBJ1-1
abundance: -

CDR3aa: CASSRGQGASGNTIYF
CDR3nt: TGTGCCAGCTCAAGGGGACAGGGAGCGTCTGGAAACACCATATATTTT
v_gene: TRBV18
d_gene: TRBD1
j_gene: TRBJ1-3
abundance: -

CDR3aa: CASSLADSGVYEQYF
CDR3nt: TGCGCCAGCAGCTTGGCCGACAGCGGGGTCTACGAGCAGTACTTC
v_gene: TRBV5-1
d_gene: TRBD2
j_gene: TRBJ2-7
abundance: -

CDR3aa: CASSENSGVGYTF
CDR3nt: TGTGCCAGCAGCGAAAACTCAGGGGTGGGCTACACCTTC
v_gene: TRBV11-3
d_gene: -
j_gene: TRBJ1-2
abundance: -

CDR3aa: CASSLAGKQETQYF
CDR3nt: TGTGCCAGCAGCTTGGCCGGGAAACAAGAGACCCAGTACTTC
v_gene: TRBV5-4
d_gene: -
j_gene: TRBJ2-5
abundance: once

CDR3aa: CASSLQGGNPEAFF
CDR3nt: TGTGCCAGCAGTTTGCAGGGAGGGAATCCCGAAGCTTTCTTT
v_gene: TRBV28
d_gene: -
j_gene: TRBJ1-1
abundance: once

CDR3aa: CASSEAGGYNEQFF
CDR3nt: TGTGCCAGCAGTGAGGCGGGGGGTTACAATGAGCAGTTCTTC
v_gene: TRBV6-4
d_gene: TRBD2
j_gene: TRBJ2-1
abundance: -

CDR3aa: CASSSGPDNEQFF
CDR3nt: TGTGCCAGCAGTTCAGGGCCCGACAATGAGCAGTTCTTC
v_gene: TRBV6-2/TRBV6-3
d_gene: -
j_gene: TRBJ2-1
abundance: -

CDR3aa: CASSLASGTDTQYF
CDR3nt: TGTGCCAGCTCACTTGCCTCGGGCACAGATACGCAGTATTTT
v_gene: TRBV18
d_gene: -
j_gene: TRBJ2-3
abundance: -

CDR3aa: CASSPDRGYGYTF
CDR3nt: TGTGCCAGCAGCCCGGACAGGGGTTATGGCTACACCTTC
v_gene: TRBV11-2
d_gene: TRBD1
j_gene: TRBJ1-2
abundance: -

CDR3aa: CASTAPPGGNSNQPQHF
CDR3nt: TGTGCCAGCACCGCCCCCCCAGGAGGGAATAGCAATCAGCCCCAGCATTTT
v_gene: TRBV28
d_gene: -
j_gene: TRBJ1-5
abundance: -

CDR3aa: CAWSPRLAAVNIQYF
CDR3nt: TGTGCCTGGAGTCCCCGGTTGGCGGCCGTAAACATTCAGTACTTC
v_gene: TRBV30
d_gene: -
j_gene: TRBJ2-4
abundance: -

CDR3aa: CASSPGTGRNQPQHF
CDR3nt: TGTGCCAGCAGCCCCGGGACAGGGCGAAATCAGCCCCAGCATTTT
v_gene: TRBV7-9
d_gene: TRBD1
j_gene: TRBJ1-5
abundance: -

CDR3aa: CASNKQGSANTEAFF
CDR3nt: TGTGCCAGCAACAAACAGGGGTCGGCGAACACTGAAGCTTTCTTT
v_gene: TRBV11-1
d_gene: TRBD1
j_gene: TRBJ1-1
abundance: -

CDR3aa: CASSLVGRVTEAFF
CDR3nt: TGTGCCAGCAGCTTGGTGGGGCGAGTCACTGAAGCTTTCTTT
v_gene: TRBV7-2
d_gene: -
j_gene: TRBJ1-1
abundance: -

CDR3aa: CASSVGQGAFIYEQYF
CDR3nt: TGCGCCAGCAGCGTGGGACAGGGGGCTTTTATCTACGAGCAGTACTTC
v_gene: TRBV5-1
d_gene: TRBD1
j_gene: TRBJ2-7
abundance: -